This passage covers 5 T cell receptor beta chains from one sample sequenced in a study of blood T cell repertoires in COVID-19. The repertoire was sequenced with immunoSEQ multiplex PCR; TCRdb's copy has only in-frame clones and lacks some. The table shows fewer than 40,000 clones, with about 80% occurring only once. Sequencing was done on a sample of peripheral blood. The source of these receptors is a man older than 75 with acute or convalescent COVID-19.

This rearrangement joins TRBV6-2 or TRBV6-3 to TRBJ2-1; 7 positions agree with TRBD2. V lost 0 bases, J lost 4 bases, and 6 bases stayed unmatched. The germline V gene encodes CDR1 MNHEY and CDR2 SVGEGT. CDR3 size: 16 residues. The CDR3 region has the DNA TGTGCCAGCAGTTACTCTTTAGGCGGGAGTTACAATGAGCAGTTCTTC. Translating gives CASSYSLGGSYNEQFF.

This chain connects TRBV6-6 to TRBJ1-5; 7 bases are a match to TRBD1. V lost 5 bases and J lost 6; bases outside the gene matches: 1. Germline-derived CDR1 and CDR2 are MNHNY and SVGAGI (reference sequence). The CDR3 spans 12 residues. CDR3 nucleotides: TGTGCCAGCAGTGGACAGGTTCAGCCCCAGCATTTT. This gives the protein CASSGQVQPQHF.

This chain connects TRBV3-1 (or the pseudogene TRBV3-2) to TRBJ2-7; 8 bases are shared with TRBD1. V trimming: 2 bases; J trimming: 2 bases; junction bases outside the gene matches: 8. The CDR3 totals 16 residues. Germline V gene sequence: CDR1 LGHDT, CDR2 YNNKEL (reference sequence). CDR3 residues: CASSQLPGGLPYEQYF. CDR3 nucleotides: TGTGCCAGCAGCCAATTGCCAGGGGGCCTCCCCTACGAGCAGTACTTC.

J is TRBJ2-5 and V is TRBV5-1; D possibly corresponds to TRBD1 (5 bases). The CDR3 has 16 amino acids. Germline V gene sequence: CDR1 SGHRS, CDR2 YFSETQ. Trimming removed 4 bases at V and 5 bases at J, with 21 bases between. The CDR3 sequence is CASSPRVGKQEETQYF. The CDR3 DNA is TGCGCCAGCAGCCCACGGGTTGGAAAACAGGAGGAGACCCAGTACTTC. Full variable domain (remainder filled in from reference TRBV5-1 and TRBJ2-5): KAGVTQTPRYLIKTRGQQVTLSCSPISGHRSVSWYQQTPGQGLQFLFEYFSETQRNKGNFPGRFSGRQFSNSRSEMNVSTLELGDSALYLCASSPRVGKQEETQYFGPGTRLLVL.

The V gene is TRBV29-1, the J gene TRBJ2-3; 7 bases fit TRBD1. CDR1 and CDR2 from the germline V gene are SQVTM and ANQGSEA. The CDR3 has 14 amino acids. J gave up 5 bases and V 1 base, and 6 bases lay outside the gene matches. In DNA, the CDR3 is TGCAGCGTTGAAGGCAGGGGGAAGATAGATACGCAGTATTTT. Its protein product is CSVEGRGKIDTQYF.